This T cell receptor beta chain was captured in a study of T cell repertoires in cytomegalovirus infection. Across the whole study: CMV infection plus the matching HLA type was flagged by public TCR beta signatures. Study results and caveats: The study found HLA-C-restricted CMV-specific TCR beta clonotypes dominating the ex vivo response.

On this clonotype: What it recognizes is unknown.

V was cut by 9 bases and J by 1 base, with 16 bases left in between. The CDR3 sequence is 14 residues long. CDR1 is LNHDA, CDR2 SQIVND, per germline (reference sequence). TCRdb fed the reads into MiXCR, producing one record per CDR3 protein. The sample holds 680,000 or so distinct CDR3 sequences; 35% are singletons and the top ten take 2.5% to 3%. This TCR was sampled from a human donor in good health (CMV status not recorded). Some clones in this sample may be carry-over from other donors' samples. The genes are TRBV19 and TRBJ2-7; D may be TRBD2 (6 bases). Input material: PBMCs. CDR3: CASTGDSKSYEQYF. In nucleotides, the CDR3 is TGTGCCAGCACTGGGGACTCGAAGTCCTACGAGCAGTACTTC.